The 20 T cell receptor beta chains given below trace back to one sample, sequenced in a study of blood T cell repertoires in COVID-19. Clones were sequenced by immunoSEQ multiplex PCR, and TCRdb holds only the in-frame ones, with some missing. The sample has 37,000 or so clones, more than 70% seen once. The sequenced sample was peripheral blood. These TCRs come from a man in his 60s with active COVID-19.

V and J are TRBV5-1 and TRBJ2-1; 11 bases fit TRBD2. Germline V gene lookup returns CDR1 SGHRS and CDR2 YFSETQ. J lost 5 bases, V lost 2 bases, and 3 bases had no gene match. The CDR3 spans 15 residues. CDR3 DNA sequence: TGCGCCAGCAGCTTAAGACTAGCGGGGCACAATGAGCAGTTCTTC. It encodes CASSLRLAGHNEQFF.

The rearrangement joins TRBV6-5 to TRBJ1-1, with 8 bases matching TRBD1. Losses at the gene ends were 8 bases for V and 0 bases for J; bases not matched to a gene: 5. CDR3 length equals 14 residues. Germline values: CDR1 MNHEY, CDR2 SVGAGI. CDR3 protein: CASGTGEMNTEAFF. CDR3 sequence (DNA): TGTGCCAGCGGGACAGGCGAAATGAACACTGAAGCTTTCTTT.

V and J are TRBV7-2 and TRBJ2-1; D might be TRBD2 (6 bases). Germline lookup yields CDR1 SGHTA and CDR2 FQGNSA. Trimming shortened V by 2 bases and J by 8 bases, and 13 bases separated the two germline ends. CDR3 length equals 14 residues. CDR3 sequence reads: CASSLSGRSHEQFF. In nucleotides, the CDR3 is TGTGCCAGCAGCTTAAGCGGGCGTTCCCATGAGCAGTTCTTC.

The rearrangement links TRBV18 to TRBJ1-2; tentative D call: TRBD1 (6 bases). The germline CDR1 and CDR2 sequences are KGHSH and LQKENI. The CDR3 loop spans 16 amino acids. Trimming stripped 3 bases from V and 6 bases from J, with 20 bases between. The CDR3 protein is CASSPQMGGRLNGYTF. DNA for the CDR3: TGTGCCAGCTCACCGCAAATGGGGGGGCGCCTGAATGGCTACACCTTC.

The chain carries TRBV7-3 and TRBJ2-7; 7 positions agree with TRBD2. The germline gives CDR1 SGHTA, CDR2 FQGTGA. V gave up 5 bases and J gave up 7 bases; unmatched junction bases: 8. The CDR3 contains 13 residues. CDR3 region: CASSPQAGGEQYF. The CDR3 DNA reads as TGTGCCAGCAGCCCCCAGGCCGGGGGGGAGCAGTACTTC.

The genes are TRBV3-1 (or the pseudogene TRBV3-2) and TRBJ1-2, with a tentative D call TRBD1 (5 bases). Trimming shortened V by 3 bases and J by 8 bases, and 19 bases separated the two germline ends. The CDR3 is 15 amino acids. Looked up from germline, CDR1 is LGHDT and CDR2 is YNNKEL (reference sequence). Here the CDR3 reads CASSQLDRNPLGYTF. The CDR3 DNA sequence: TGTGCCAGCAGCCAGTTAGACAGAAACCCCCTAGGCTACACCTTC.

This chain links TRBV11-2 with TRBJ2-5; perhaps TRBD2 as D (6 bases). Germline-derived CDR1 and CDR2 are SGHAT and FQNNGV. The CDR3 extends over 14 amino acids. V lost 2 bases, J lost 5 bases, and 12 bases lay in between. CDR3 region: CASSLKPGVETQYF. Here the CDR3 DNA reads TGTGCCAGCAGCTTAAAACCGGGGGTTGAGACCCAGTACTTC.

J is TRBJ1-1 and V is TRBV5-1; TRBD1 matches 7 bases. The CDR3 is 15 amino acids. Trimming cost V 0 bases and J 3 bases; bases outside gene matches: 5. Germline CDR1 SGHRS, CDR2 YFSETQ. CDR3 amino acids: CASSLEPGGHTEAFF. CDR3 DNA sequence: TGCGCCAGCAGCTTGGAACCAGGGGGACACACTGAAGCTTTCTTT.

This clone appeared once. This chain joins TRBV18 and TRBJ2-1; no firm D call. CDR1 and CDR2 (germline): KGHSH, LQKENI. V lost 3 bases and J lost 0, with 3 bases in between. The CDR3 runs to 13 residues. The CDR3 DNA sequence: TGTGCCAGCTCACCGAGCTCCTACAATGAGCAGTTCTTC. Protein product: CASSPSSYNEQFF. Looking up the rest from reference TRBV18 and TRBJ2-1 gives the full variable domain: NAGVMQNPRHLVRRRGQEARLRCSPMKGHSHVYWYRQLPEEGLKFMVYLQKENIIDESGMPKERFSAEFPKEGPSILRIQQVVRGDSAAYFCASSPSSYNEQFFGPGTRLTVL.

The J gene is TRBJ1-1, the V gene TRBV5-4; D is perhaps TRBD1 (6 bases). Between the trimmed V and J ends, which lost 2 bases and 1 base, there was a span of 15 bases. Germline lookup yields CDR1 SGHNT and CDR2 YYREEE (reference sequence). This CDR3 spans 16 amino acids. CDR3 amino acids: CASSLEGQGPNTEAFF. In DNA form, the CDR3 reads TGTGCCAGCAGCTTAGAAGGCCAGGGGCCGAACACTGAAGCTTTCTTT.

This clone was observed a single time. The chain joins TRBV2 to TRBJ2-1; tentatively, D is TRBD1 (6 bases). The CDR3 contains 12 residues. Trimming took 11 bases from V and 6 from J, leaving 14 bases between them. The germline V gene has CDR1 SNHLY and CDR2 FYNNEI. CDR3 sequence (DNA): TGTGCCGGGGGCTTCCGGGGCAATGAGCAGTTCTTC. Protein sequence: CAGGFRGNEQFF.

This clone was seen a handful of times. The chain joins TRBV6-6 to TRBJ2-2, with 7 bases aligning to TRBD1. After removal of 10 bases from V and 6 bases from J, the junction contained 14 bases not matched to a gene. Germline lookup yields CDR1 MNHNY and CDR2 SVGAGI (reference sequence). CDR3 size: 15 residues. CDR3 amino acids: CATEIRQGRPGELFF. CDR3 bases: TGTGCCACTGAAATCCGACAGGGTCGACCCGGGGAGCTGTTTTTT.

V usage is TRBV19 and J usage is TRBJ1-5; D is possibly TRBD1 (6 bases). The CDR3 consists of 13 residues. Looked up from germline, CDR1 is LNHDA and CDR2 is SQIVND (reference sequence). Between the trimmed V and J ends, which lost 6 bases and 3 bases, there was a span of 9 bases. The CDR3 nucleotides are TGTGCCAGTAGCGGGGGGCCCAATCAGCCCCAGCATTTT. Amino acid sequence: CASSGGPNQPQHF.

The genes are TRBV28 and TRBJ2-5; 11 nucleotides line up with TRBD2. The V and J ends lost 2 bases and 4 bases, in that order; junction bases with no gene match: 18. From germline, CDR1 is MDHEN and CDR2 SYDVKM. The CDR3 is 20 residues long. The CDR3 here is CASSLISLEVAGGPRETQYF. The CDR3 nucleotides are TGTGCCAGCAGTTTAATCAGCCTTGAGGTAGCGGGAGGGCCGAGAGAGACCCAGTACTTC. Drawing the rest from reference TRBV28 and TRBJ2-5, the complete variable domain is DVKVTQSSRYLVKRTGEKVFLECVQDMDHENMFWYRQDPGLGLRLIYFSYDVKMKEKGDIPEGYSVSREKKERFSLILESASTNQTSMYLCASSLISLEVAGGPRETQYFGPGTRLLVL.

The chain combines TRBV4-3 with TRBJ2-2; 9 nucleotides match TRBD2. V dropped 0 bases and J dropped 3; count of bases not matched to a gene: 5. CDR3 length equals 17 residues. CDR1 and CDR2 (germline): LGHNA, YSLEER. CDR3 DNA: TGCGCCAGCAGCCAAGATCGCGGGAGGGATCACACCGGGGAGCTGTTTTTT. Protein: CASSQDRGRDHTGELFF.

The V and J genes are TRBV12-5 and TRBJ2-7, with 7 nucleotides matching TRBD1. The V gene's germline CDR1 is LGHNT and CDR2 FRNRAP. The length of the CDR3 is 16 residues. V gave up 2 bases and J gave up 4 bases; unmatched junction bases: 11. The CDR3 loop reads CASGLSTGQLLYEQYF. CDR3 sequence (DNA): TGTGCTAGTGGTTTGTCAACGGGACAGTTGCTGTACGAGCAGTACTTC.

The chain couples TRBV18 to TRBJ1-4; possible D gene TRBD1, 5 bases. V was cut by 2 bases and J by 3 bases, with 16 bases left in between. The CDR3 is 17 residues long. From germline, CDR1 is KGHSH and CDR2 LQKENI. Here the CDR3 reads CASSPGAGRSANEKLFF. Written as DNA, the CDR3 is TGTGCCAGCTCACCAGGGGCAGGGAGGTCGGCTAATGAAAAACTGTTTTTT.

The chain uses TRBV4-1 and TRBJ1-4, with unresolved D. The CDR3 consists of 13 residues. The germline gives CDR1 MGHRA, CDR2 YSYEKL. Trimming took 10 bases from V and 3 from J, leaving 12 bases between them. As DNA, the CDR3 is TGCGCCACCGCGCAGGCCCCTAATGAAAAACTGTTTTTT. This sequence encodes CATAQAPNEKLFF.

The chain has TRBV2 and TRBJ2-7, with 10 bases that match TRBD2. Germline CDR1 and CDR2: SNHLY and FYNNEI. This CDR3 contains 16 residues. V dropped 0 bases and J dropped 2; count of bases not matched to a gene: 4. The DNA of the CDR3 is TGTGCCAGCAGTGAAGCGGCTAGCGGGAGTGCCTACGAGCAGTACTTC. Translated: CASSEAASGSAYEQYF.

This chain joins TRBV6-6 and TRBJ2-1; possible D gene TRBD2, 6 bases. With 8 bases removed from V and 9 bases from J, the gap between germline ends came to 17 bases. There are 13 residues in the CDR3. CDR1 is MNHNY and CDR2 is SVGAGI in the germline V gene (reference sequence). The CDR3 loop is CASDRGKLGEQFF. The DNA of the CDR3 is TGTGCCAGCGATCGGGGGAAGTTAGGTGAGCAGTTCTTC.